The T cell receptor (beta chain) described here comes from a study of cytomegalovirus exposure and HLA in healthy donors. As for the study in general: Sequencing of roughly 180 million T cells in an earlier analysis found roughly 120 million unique TCR beta sequences. Overall study findings and caveats: Another analysis was done later, and it associated roughly 15,000 TCR beta sequences with HLA alleles at 0.05 false discovery rate. Information on immune exposure was restricted to one variable (CMV serostatus).

The CDR3 has 14 residues. Germline CDR1 and CDR2: LNHDA and SQIVND (reference sequence). V was shortened by 10 bases and J by 4 bases, with 18 bases between the two germline ends. Amplification used 60 Vbeta primers and 13 Jbeta primers. Produced via immunoSEQ multiplex PCR; TCRdb's table is partial and in-frame only. The table lists about 190,000 clones, 81% of them singletons. Comments on this clone: The antigen is unknown.

This clonotype was sampled from a woman under 30 in good health and CMV-seropositive. V is TRBV19 and J is TRBJ2-3, with D perhaps TRBD1 (6 bases). Sequencing used PBMCs. CDR3 region: CAIGTSGGADTQYF. CDR3 coding DNA: TGTGCCATCGGGACAAGTGGCGGCGCAGATACGCAGTATTTT.